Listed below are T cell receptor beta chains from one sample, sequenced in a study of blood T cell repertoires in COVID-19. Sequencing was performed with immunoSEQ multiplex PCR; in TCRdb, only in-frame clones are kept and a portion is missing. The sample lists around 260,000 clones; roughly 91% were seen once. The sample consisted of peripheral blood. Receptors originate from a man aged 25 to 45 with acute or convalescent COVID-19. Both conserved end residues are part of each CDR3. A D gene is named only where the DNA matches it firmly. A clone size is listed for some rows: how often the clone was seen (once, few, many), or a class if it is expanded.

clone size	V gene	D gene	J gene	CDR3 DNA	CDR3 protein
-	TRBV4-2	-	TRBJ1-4	TGTGCCAGCAGCCAAGGGCAGGGAAAGGAAAAACTGTTTTTT	CASSQGQGKEKLFF
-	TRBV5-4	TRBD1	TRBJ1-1	TGTGCCAGCAGCTTAAAGGGGGCGAGTGAAGCTTTCTTT	CASSLKGASEAFF
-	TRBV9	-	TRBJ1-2	TGTGCCAGCAGCGTAGAAAAGGTTAAGGGAGCTAACTATGGCTACACCTTC	CASSVEKVKGANYGYTF
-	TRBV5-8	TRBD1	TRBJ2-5	TGTGCCAGCAGCAGGGGACAGATTGAGTACCAAGAGACCCAGTACTTC	CASSRGQIEYQETQYF
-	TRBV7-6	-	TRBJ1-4	TGTGCCAGCAGCTTAAATGGCGAGGGGGTTGATGAAAAACTGTTTTTT	CASSLNGEGVDEKLFF
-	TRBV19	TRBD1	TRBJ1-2	TGTGCCAGTAGTCGGACAGGGGCCCCCTATGGCTACACCTTC	CASSRTGAPYGYTF
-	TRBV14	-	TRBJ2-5	TGTGCCAGCAGCCAAGGGGCCCTGCGGGAAACAGAGACCCAGTACTTC	CASSQGALRETETQYF
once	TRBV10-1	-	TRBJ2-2	TGCGCCAGCAGTGATGAGGGATTAATCGGGGAGCTGTTTTTT	CASSDEGLIGELFF
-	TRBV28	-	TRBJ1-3	TGTGCCAGCAGTTTAACCCCACTTCGGGATTCTGGAAACACCATATATTTT	CASSLTPLRDSGNTIYF
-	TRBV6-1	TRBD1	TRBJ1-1	TGTGCCAGCAGTGAACCGGGACAGATGAACACTGAAGCTTTCTTT	CASSEPGQMNTEAFF
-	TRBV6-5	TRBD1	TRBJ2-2	TGTGCCAGCAGCCCACAGGGGGCAGCCGGGGAGCTGTTTTTT	CASSPQGAAGELFF
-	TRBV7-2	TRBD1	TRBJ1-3	TGTGCCAGCAGCTCCGGCACGACAGGGGATGGAAACACCATATATTTT	CASSSGTTGDGNTIYF
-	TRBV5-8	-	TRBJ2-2	TGTGCCAGCAGCTCCACAGGGTTCCGGACCGGGGAGCTGTTTTTT	CASSSTGFRTGELFF
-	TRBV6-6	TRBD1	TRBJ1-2	TGTGCCAGCAGCCAACAGGGGGCGAAAGGAAATGGCTACACCTTC	CASSQQGAKGNGYTF
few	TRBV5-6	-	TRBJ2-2	TGTGCCACAGGGCAGGTAACCGGGGAGCTGTTTTTT	CATGQVTGELFF
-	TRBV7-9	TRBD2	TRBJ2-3	TGTGCCAGCAGCCCGGGGGGGACGGATACGCAGTATTTT	CASSPGGTDTQYF
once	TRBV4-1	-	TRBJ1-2	TGCGCCAGCAGCCTATTCACGGGGGGGGCTAACTATGGCTACACCTTC	CASSLFTGGANYGYTF
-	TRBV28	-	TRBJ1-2	TGTGCCAGCAGTCCCCCTAGCAGAAACTATGGCTACACCTTC	CASSPPSRNYGYTF
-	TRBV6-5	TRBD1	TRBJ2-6	TGTGCCAGCAGTTACAGACAGGGATCTGGGGCCAACGTCCTGACTTTC	CASSYRQGSGANVLTF
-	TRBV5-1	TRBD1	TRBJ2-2	TGCGCCAGCAGCTTGATGACTGGACAGGGGGTCACCGGGGAGCTGTTTTTT	CASSLMTGQGVTGELFF
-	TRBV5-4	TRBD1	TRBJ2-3	TGTGCCAGCAGCTTGGAGGGGGCTCGGGGCACAGATACGCAGTATTTT	CASSLEGARGTDTQYF
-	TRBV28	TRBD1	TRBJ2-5	TGTGCCAGCAGTTTAGGGACAGTTCAAGAGACCCAGTACTTC	CASSLGTVQETQYF
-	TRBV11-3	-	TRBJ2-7	TGTGCCAGCAGTCAACAGGGTGAGCAGTACTTC	CASSQQGEQYF
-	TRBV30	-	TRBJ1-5	TGTGCCTGGAGTCACCGCCAGGGAGGAAATCAGCCCCAGCATTTT	CAWSHRQGGNQPQHF
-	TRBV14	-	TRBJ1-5	TGTGCCAGCAGCCAAGGCGGGGCAGGGTCCCAGCCCCAGCATTTT	CASSQGGAGSQPQHF
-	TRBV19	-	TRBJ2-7	TGTGCCAGTAGTGCGACGCGGGGCCCCTACGAGCAGTACTTC	CASSATRGPYEQYF
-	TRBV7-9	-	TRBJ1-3	TGTGCCAGCAGCCCGCCTAACCCCCACCGCTCTGGAAACACCATATATTTT	CASSPPNPHRSGNTIYF
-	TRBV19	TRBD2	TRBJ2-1	TGTGCCAGTAGTTCCCGCGGGACTAGTATCAATGAGCAGTTCTTC	CASSSRGTSINEQFF
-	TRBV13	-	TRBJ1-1	TGTGCCAGCAGCTTAGATTTACTCGGGTTGGGGAACACTGAAGCTTTCTTT	CASSLDLLGLGNTEAFF
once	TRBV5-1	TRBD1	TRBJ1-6	TGCGCCAGCAGCTTGGCCACAGGGGAGTCTTCACCCCTCCACTTT	CASSLATGESSPLHF
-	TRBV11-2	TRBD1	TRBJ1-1	TGTGCCAGCAGCCCTCGACAGGGGAACACTGAAGCTTTCTTT	CASSPRQGNTEAFF
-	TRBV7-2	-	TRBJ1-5	TGTGCCAGCAGCTCTCTACCATACCACTCTGGTCAGCCCCAGCATTTT	CASSSLPYHSGQPQHF
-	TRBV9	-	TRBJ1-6	TGTGCCAGCAGTAGGCAGGGCGATTCACCCCTCCACTTT	CASSRQGDSPLHF
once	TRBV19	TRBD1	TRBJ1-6	TGTGCCAGTAGTACGGGACAGGGTCGATATAATTCACCCCTCCACTTT	CASSTGQGRYNSPLHF
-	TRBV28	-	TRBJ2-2	TGTGCCAGCTACAGGGAGTTCAGCGGGGAGCTGTTTTTT	CASYREFSGELFF
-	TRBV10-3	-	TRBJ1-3	TGTGCCATCAGCAGAGGGAGCTCTGGAAACACCATATATTTT	CAISRGSSGNTIYF
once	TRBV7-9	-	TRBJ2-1	TGTGCCAGCAGCTTACTTCTTTATGAGCAGTTCTTC	CASSLLLYEQFF
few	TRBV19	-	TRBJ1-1	TGTGCCAGTAGTATAGGACAGGTAAACACTGAAGCTTTCTTT	CASSIGQVNTEAFF
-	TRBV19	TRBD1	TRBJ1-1	TGTGCCAGTAGTATGGTGGCAGGGGGCGTGAACACTGAAGCTTTCTTT	CASSMVAGGVNTEAFF
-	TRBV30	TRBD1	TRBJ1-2	TGTGCCTGGAGAAGCCCTATCCTGCGGACAGGGACGTCGTCGGGCTACACCTTC	CAWRSPILRTGTSSGYTF